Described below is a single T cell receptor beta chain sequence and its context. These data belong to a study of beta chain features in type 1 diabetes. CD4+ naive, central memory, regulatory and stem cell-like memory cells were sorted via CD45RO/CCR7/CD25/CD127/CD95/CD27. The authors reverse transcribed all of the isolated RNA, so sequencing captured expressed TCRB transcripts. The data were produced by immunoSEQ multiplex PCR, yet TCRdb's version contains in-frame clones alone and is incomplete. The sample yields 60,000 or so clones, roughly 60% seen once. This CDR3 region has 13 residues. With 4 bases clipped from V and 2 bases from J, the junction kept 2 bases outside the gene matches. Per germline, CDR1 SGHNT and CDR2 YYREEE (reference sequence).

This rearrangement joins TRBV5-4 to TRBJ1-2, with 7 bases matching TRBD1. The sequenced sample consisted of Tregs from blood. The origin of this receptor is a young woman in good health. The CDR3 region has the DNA TGTGCCAGCAGCCCGGACAGGAACTATGGCTACACCTTC. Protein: CASSPDRNYGYTF.